This record concerns one TCR beta chain sequence. The data are from a study of T cells expressing NK-cell markers. Study details: Sorted CD3+CD56+NKG2C+, CD3+CD56+NKG2C- and CD3+CD56-NKG2C+ T cells provided the TCR beta repertoires.

Researchers built TCR beta cDNA using 5'RACE template switching with UMIs. TCRdb reprocessed the 5' RACE reads and keeps a single row for each CDR3 protein, giving no DNA. Found here are 550,000 or so distinct CDR3 sequences; the top ten clones hold 3% to 4.5%. The origin of this receptor is a young man in good health. Sequencing was performed on blood T cells: a sorted CD56 or NKG2C T cell subset, CD4+ or CD8+ T cells, or bulk PBMC T cells (not recorded which).

The CDR3 reads CASSQDAAGIGTGELFF. This chain links TRBV4-2 with TRBJ2-2; TCRdb outputs TRBD2, but without DNA this stays unchecked. The germline CDR1 and CDR2 sequences are LGHNA and YNFKEQ. CDR3 length: 17 residues.